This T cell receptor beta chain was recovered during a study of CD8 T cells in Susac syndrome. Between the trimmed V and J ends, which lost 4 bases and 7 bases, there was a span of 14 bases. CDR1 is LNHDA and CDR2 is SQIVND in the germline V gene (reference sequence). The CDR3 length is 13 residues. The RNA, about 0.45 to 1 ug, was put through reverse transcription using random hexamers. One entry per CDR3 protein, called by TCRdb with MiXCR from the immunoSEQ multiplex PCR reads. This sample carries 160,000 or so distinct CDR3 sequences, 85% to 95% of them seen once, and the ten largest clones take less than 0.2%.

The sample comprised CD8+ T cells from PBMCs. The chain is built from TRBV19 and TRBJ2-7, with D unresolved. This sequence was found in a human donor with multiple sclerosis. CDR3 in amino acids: CASSNRLQEEQYF. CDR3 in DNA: TGTGCCAGTAGTAACCGTCTTCAGGAGGAGCAGTACTTC.